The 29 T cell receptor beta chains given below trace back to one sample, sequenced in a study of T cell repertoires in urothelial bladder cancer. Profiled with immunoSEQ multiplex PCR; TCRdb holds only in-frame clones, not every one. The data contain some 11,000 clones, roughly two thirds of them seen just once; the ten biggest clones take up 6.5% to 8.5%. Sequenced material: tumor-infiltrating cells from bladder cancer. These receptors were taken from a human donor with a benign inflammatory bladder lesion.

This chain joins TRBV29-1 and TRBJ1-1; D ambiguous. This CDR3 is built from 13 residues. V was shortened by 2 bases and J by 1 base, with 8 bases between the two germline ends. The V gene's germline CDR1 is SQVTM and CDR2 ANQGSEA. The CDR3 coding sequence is TGCAGCGTTGAAAACGGGCAGAACACTGAAGCTTTCTTT. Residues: CSVENGQNTEAFF.

The CDR3 loop reads CASSLQGNYGYTF. The CDR3 DNA reads TGCGCCAGCAGCTTACAGGGGAACTATGGCTACACCTTC. This chain connects TRBV5-1 to TRBJ1-2; 7 positions agree with TRBD1. V was clipped by 2 bases and J by 2 bases; unmatched bases: 0. The CDR3 has 13 residues. Germline V gene lookup returns CDR1 SGHRS and CDR2 YFSETQ.

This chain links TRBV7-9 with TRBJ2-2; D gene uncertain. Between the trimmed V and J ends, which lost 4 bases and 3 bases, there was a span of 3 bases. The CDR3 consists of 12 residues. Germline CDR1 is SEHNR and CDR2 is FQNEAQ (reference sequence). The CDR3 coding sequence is TGTGCCAGCAGCTCTTACACCGGGGAGCTGTTTTTT. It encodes CASSSYTGELFF.

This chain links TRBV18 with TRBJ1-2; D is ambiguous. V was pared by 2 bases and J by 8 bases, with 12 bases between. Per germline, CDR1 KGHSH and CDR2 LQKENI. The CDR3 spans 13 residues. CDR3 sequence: CASSPSTSTGYTF. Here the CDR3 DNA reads TGTGCCAGCTCACCATCGACCAGCACCGGCTACACCTTC.

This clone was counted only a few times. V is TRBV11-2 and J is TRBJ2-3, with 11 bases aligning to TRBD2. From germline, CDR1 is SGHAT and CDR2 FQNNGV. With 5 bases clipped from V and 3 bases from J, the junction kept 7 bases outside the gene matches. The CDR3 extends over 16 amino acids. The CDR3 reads CASSKTSGGYTDTQYF. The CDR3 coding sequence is TGTGCCAGCAGCAAAACTAGCGGGGGATATACAGATACGCAGTATTTT.

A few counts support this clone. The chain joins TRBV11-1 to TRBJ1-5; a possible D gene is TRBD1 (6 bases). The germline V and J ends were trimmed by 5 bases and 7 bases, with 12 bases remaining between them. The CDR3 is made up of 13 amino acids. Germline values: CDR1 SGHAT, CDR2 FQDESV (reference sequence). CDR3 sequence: CASSNGRGQPQHF. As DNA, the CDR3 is TGTGCCAGCAGCAACGGCAGGGGCCAGCCCCAGCATTTT.

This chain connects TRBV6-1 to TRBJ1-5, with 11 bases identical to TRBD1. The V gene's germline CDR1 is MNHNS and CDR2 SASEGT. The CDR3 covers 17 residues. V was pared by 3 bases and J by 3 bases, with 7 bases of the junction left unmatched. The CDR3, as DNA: TGTGCCAGCAGTGACCATCGGGACAGGGGGACCAATCAGCCCCAGCATTTT. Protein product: CASSDHRDRGTNQPQHF.

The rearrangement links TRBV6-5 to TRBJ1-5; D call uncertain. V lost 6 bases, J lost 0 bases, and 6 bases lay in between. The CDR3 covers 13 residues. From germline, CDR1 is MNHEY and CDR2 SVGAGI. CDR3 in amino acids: CASRGASNQPQHF. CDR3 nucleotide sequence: TGTGCCAGCAGGGGAGCTAGCAATCAGCCCCAGCATTTT.

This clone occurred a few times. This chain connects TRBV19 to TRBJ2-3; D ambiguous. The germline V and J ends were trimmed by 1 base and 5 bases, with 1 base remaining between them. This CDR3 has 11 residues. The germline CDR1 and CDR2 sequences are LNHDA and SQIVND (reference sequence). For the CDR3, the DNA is TGTGCCAGTAGTATAGTAGATACGCAGTATTTT. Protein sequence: CASSIVDTQYF.

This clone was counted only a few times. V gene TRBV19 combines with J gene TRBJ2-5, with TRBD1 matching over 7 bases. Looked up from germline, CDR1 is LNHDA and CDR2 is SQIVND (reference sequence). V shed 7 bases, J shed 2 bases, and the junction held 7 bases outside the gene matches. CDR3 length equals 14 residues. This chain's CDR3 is CASNPGGSQETQYF. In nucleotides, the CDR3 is TGTGCCAGTAATCCAGGGGGATCTCAAGAGACCCAGTACTTC.

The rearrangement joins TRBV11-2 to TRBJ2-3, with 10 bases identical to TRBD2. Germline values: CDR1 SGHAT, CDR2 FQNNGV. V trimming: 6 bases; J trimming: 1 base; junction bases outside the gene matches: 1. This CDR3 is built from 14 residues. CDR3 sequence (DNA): TGTGCCAGCAGGCTAGCGGGGGGCACAGATACGCAGTATTTT. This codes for CASRLAGGTDTQYF.

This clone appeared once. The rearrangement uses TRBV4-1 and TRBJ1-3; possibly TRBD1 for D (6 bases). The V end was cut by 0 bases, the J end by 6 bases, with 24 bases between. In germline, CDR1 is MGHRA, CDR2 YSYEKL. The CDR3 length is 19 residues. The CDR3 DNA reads TGCGCCAGCAGCCAAGAATACGGGGGGTCCCAGGGGTATGAAAACACCATATATTTT. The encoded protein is CASSQEYGGSQGYENTIYF.

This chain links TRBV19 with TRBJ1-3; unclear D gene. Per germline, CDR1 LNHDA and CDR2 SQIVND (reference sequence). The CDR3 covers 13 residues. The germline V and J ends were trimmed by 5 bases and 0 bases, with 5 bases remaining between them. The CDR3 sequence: CASSDTSGNTIYF. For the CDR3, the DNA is TGTGCCAGTAGTGACACCTCTGGAAACACCATATATTTT.

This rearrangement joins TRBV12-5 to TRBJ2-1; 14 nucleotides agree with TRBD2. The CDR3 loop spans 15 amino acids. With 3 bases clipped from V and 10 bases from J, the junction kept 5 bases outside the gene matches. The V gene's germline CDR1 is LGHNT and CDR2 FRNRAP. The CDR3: CASGFRLAGGLEQFF. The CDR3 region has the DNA TGTGCTAGTGGTTTCAGACTAGCGGGGGGGCTGGAGCAGTTCTTC.

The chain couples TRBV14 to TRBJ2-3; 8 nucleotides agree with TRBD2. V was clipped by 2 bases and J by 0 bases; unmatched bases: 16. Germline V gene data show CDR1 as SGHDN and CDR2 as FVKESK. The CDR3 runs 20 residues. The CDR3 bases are TGTGCCAGCAGCCAAACCCTCCGACTAGCGACTAGTCCTAGCACAGATACGCAGTATTTT. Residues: CASSQTLRLATSPSTDTQYF.

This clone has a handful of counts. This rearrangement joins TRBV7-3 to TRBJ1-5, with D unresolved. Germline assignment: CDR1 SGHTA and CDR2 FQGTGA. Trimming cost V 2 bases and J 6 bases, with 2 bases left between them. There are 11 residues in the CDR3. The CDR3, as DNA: TGTGCCAGCAGCTTATGTCAGCCCCAGCATTTT. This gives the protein CASSLCQPQHF.

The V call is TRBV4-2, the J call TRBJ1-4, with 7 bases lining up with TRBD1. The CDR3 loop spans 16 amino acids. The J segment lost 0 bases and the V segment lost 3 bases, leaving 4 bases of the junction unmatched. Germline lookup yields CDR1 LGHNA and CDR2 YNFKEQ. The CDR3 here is CASSQPTGATNEKLFF. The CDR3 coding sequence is TGTGCCAGCAGCCAGCCAACAGGGGCAACTAATGAAAAACTGTTTTTT.

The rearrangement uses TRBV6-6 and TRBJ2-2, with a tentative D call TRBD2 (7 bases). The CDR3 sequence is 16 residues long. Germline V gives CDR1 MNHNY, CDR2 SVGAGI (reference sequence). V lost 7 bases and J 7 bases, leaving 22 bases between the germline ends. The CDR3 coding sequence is TGTGCCAGCACCACCCCGGGGGGCGGGATGAGCGGGGAGCTGTTTTTT. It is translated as CASTTPGGGMSGELFF.

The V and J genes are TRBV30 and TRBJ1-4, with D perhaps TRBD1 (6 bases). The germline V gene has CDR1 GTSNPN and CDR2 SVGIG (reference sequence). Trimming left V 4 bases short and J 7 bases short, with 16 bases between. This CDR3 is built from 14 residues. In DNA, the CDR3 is TGTGCCTGGACGCGGGGGGCGGGGAGTGAAAAACTGTTTTTT. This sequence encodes CAWTRGAGSEKLFF.

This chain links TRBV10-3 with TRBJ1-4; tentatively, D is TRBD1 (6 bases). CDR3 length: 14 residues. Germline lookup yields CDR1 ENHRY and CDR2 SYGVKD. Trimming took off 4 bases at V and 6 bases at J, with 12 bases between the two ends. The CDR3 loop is CAISGTGTDEKLFF. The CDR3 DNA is TGTGCCATCAGTGGTACAGGGACCGATGAAAAACTGTTTTTT.

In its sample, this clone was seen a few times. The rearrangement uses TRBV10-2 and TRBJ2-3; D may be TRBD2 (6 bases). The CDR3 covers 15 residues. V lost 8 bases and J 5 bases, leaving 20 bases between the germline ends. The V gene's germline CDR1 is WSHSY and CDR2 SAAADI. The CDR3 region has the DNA TGCGCCAGCCGGGACCCTGCGGGGAATTTAGATACGCAGTATTTT. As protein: CASRDPAGNLDTQYF.

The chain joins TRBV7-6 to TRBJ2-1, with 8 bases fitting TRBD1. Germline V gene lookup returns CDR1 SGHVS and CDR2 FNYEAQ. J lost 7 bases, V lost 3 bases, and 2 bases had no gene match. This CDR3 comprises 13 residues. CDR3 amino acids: CASSFRQGNEQFF. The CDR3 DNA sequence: TGTGCCAGCAGCTTTCGACAGGGGAATGAGCAGTTCTTC.

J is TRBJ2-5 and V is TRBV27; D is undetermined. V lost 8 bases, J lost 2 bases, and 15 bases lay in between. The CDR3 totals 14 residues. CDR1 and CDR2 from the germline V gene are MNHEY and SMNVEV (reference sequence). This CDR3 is CASSLTWRQETQYF. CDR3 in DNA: TGTGCCAGCTCATTGACATGGCGTCAAGAGACCCAGTACTTC.

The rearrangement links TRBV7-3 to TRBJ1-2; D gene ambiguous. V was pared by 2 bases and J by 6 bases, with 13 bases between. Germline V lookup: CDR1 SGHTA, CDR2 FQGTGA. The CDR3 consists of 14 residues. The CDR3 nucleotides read TGTGCCAGCAGCTTAGGTCCTGGGTCCCATGGCTACACCTTC. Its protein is CASSLGPGSHGYTF.

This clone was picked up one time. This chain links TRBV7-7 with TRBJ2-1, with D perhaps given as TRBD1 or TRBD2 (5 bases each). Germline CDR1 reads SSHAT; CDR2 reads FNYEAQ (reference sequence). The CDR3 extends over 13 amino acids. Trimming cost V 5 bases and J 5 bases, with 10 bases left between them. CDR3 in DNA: TGTGCCAGCAGCCTCGGGGCTAACAATGAGCAGTTCTTC. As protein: CASSLGANNEQFF.

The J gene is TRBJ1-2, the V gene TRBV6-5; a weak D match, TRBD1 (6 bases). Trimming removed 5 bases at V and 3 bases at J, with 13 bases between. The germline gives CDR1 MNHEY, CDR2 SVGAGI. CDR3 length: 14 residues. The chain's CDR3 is CASSRQAPDYGYTF. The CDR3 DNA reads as TGTGCCAGCAGTCGACAGGCGCCTGACTATGGCTACACCTTC.

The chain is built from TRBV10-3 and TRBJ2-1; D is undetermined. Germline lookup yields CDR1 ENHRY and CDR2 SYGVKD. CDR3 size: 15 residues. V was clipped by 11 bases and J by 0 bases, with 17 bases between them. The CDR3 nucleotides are TGTGCCTCCGGCGAACGGATTAGCTCCTACAATGAGCAGTTCTTC. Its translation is CASGERISSYNEQFF.

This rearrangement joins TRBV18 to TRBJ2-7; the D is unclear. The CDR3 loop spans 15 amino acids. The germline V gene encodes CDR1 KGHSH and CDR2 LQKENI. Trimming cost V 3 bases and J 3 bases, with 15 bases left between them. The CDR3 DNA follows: TGTGCCAGCTCACCCCTGGGCCAGGTCATCTACGAGCAGTACTTC. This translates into CASSPLGQVIYEQYF.

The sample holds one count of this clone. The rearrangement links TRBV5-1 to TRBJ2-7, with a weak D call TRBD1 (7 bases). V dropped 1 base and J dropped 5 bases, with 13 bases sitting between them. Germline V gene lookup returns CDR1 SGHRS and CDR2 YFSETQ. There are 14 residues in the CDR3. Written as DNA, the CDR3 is TGCGCCAGCAGCTTGTACAGGGGAGGAGACGAGCAGTACTTC. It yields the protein CASSLYRGGDEQYF. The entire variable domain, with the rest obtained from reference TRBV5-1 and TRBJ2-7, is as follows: KAGVTQTPRYLIKTRGQQVTLSCSPISGHRSVSWYQQTPGQGLQFLFEYFSETQRNKGNFPGRFSGRQFSNSRSEMNVSTLELGDSALYLCASSLYRGGDEQYFGPGTRLTVT.